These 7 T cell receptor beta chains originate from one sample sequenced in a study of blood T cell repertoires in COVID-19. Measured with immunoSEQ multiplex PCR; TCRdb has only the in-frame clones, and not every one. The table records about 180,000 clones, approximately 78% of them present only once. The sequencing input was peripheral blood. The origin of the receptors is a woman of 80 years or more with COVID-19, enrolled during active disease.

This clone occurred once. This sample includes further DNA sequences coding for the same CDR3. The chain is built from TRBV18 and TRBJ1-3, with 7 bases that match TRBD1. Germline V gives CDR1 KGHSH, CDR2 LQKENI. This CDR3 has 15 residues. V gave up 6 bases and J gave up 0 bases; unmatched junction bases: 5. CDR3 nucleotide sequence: TGTGCCAGCTCGGGGACAGCCGTCTCTGGAAACACCATATATTTT. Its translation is CASSGTAVSGNTIYF.

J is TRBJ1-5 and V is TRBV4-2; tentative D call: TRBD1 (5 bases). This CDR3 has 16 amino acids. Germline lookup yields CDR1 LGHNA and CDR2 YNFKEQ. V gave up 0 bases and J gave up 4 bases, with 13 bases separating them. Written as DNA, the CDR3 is TGTGCCAGCAGCCAAGATTCCGGGGGTTGGAATCAGCCCCAGCATTTT. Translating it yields CASSQDSGGWNQPQHF.

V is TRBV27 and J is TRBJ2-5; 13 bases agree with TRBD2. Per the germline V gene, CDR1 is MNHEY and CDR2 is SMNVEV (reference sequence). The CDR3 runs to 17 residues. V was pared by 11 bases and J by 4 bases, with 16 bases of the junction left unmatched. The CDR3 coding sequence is TGTGCCGACACACCGACTAGCGGGGGGCTTTATGGAGAGACCCAGTACTTC. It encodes CADTPTSGGLYGETQYF.

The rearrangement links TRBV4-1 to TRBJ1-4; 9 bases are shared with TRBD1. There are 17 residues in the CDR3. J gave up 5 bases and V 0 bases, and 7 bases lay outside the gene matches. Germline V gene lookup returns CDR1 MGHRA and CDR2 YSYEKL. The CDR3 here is CASSQDSRGQGNEKLFF. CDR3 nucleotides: TGCGCCAGCAGCCAAGATTCGCGAGGACAGGGGAATGAAAAACTGTTTTTT.

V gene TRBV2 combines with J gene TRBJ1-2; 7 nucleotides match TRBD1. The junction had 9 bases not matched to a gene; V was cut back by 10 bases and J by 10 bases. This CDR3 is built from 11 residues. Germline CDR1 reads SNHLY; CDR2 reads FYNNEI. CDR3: CATTDRAAYTF. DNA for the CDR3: TGTGCCACCACAGACAGGGCGGCCTACACCTTC.

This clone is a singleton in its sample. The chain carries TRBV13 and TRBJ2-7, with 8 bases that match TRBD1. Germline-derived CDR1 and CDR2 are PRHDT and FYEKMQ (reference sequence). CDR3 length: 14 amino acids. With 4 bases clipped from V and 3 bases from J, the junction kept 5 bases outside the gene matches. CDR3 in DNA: TGTGCCAGCAGCTCCGGGACAGGACTCTACGAGCAGTACTTC. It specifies CASSSGTGLYEQYF. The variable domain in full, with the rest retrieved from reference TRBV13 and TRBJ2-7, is AAGVIQSPRHLIKEKRETATLKCYPIPRHDTVYWYQQGPGQDPQFLISFYEKMQSDKGSIPDRFSAQQFSDYHSELNMSSLELGDSALYFCASSSGTGLYEQYFGPGTRLTVT.

The CDR3 DNA reads TGTGCCAGCTCACCACCAAGCGGGAGCTCCTACAATGAGCAGTTCTTC. Translating gives CASSPPSGSSYNEQFF. V is TRBV18 and J is TRBJ2-1, with 8 bases aligning to TRBD2. Trimming removed 0 bases from V and 0 bases from J; junction bases left unmatched: 1. This CDR3 has 16 residues. Germline CDR1 and CDR2: KGHSH and LQKENI.